This T cell receptor (beta chain) was documented in a study of blood T cell repertoires in COVID-19. Study in general: Acute and convalescent COVID-19 specimens originated in the United States, Italy and Spain.

Sequencing was performed with immunoSEQ multiplex PCR; in TCRdb, only in-frame clones are kept and a portion is missing. The sample lists roughly 160,000 clones, around 87% occurring once. The source material was peripheral blood. The sequence was collected from an elderly woman with COVID-19, enrolled during active disease.

The CDR3, as DNA: TGTGCCAGCAGCTTAGAAGCGGGAGGGCCCAGACACGAGCAGTACTTC. Translation: CASSLEAGGPRHEQYF. The chain recombines TRBV11-2 with TRBJ2-7, with 10 bases lining up with TRBD2. Losses at the gene ends were 0 bases for V and 5 bases for J; bases not matched to a gene: 7. From germline, CDR1 is SGHAT and CDR2 FQNNGV. The CDR3 loop spans 16 amino acids. Looking up the rest from reference TRBV11-2 and TRBJ2-7 gives the full variable domain: EAGVAQSPRYKIIEKRQSVAFWCNPISGHATLYWYQQILGQGPKLLIQFQNNGVVDDSQLPKDRFSAERLKGVDSTLKIQPAKLEDSAVYLCASSLEAGGPRHEQYFGPGTRLTVT.